Sequencing of this TCR beta chain was carried out in a study of CD8 T cells in Susac syndrome (dated by TCRdb to the late 2010s). Turning to the overall study: The study used repertoire sequencing to test whether antigen drove CD8+ T cell activation and differentiation in Susac syndrome. The study compared CD8+ T cell repertoire clonality among about a dozen healthy donors, 14 Susac syndrome patients and about 16 multiple sclerosis patients. Results and caveats for the whole study, not just this receptor: The number of individuals in the TCR sequencing and HLA analysis was acknowledged as relatively small.

Regarding this clonotype: Its specific antigen is unknown. Base quality data are lacking; no much larger clone is found one base away.

High-throughput TCR beta sequencing profiled peripheral blood CD8+ and CD4+ T cells from healthy donors, Susac syndrome patients and multiple sclerosis patients. Healthy donors were age- and sex-matched controls. Bulk CD8+ and CD4+ T cells were purified magnetically by negative isolation, whereas CD8+ TEMRA cells were enriched by FACS. Blood was collected in EDTA tubes and processed within 24 hours, with PBMCs isolated through density gradient centrifugation. PBMCs destined for TCR sequencing were cryopreserved in liquid nitrogen and later thawed in a 37 °C water bath. A purity of at least 90% was achieved for sorted or isolated CD4+, CD8+ and CD8+ TEMRA cells. Reading the germline V gene gives CDR1 SGHTA and CDR2 FQGNSA. CDR3 length: 14 amino acids, cysteine to phenylalanine. Here the CDR3 DNA is all that survives: 42 bases in frame from base 1. V loses 1 base of germline sequence and J loses 8 bases, and the interval between the two ends is 12 bases.

RNA was extracted using the RNeasy kit, and roughly 0.45 to 1 microgram was reverse transcribed with random hexamers. The immunoSEQ multiplex PCR assay, covering 54 Vbeta and 13 Jbeta segments, was used to amplify TCR beta CDR3 regions. PCR amplification bias was corrected by using a synthetic template baseline for primer optimization and computational correction. The authors' pipeline ran thus. Only productive sequences were kept, with reads annotated to V, D and J genes according to IMGT and analyzed in immunoSEQ Analyzer. To calculate clonality, Shannon entropy was normalized by log2 of the number of productive unique sequences and then subtracted from one. For each patient and control, public and private clones were evaluated within the 100 most prevalent clones. Clones were defined as Susac-specific if absent from the healthy and MS cohorts, from more than 900 published viral clones and from other ImmuneACCESS disease sequences. In TCRdb, the public reads were trimmed at Q25 with fastp and aligned with MiXCR, with productive beta chains retained. Rows merge per CDR3 protein into single entries with the most common DNA and genes. For this entry, the V and J calls and clone size follow TCRdb and not the study's own pipeline. The sample profile shows some 26,000 distinct CDR3 sequences; 94% of them were found once. The ten largest clones capture around 0.27% of the sample.

The V and J segments used are TRBV7-2 and TRBJ2-1, with a tentative D gene TRBD2 over 5 matching bases. This TCR came from a human donor in good health. Sequenced material: CD8+ T cells from PBMCs. Here the CDR3 is given as CASSLVVAGDEQFF. The sequence in DNA is TGTGCCAGCAGCTTAGTAGTAGCCGGGGATGAGCAGTTCTTC.